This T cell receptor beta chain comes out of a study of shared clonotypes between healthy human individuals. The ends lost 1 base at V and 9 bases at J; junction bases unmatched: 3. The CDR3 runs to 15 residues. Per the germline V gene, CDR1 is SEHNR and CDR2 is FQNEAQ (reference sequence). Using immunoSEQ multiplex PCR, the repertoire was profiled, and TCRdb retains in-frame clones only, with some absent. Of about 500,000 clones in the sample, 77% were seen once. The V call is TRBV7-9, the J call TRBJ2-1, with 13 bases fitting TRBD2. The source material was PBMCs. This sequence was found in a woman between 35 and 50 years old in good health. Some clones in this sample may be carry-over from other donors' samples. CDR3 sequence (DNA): TGTGCCAGCAGCTTAGGACTAGCGGGAGGCGTTGAGCAGTTCTTC. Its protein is CASSLGLAGGVEQFF.